A selection of T cell receptor beta chains follows, all from one sample in a study of T cells in narcolepsy. Repertoires were generated with immunoSEQ multiplex PCR, while TCRdb's copy carries only in-frame clones and drops some. The sample has around 31,000 clones, approximately 78% seen once. Source material: CD45RA- memory CD4+ T cells from PBMCs. These receptor sequences come from a human donor with narcolepsy. CDR3s include the opening cysteine and the closing phenylalanine or tryptophan.

J,length,V,CDR3
TRBJ1-1,16,TRBV6-6,CASSYPRGTGDTEAFF
TRBJ2-7,14,TRBV5-6,CASSLVGTSYEQYF
TRBJ2-7,13,TRBV6-1,CASWFRGSYEQYF
TRBJ2-2,17,TRBV7-8,CASSPNVRTGPTGELFF
TRBJ2-3,14,TRBV19,CASQQVSSTDTQYF
TRBJ1-2,12,TRBV30,CAWTTGLYGYTF
TRBJ2-4,16,TRBV6-6,CASSYFFQGAKNIQYF
TRBJ2-5,15,TRBV30,CAWSGYRGSGETQYF
TRBJ1-5,17,TRBV28,CASSLRGHFREGQPQHF
TRBJ1-3,14,TRBV14,CASSLGTPGDTIYF
TRBJ2-5,15,TRBV5-7,CASSLTGGGQETQYF
TRBJ1-5,17,TRBV27,CASTLIHQEQINQPQHF
TRBJ2-3,19,TRBV7-9,CASSLDRFWERISTDTQYF
TRBJ1-2,12,TRBV14,CASRQGGAGYTF
TRBJ2-1,17,TRBV9,CASSVKMSLTVYNEQFF
TRBJ1-4,14,TRBV6-6,CASSYEGRGEKLFF
TRBJ2-7,14,TRBV6-1,CASRRTGTVFEQYF
TRBJ2-7,13,TRBV5-1,CASSLAYGDGQYF
TRBJ2-7,13,TRBV29-1,CSVGGQQVFEQYF
TRBJ2-5,13,TRBV28,CASSFTGQETQYF
TRBJ2-1,15,TRBV6-5,CASRRTSGGFNEQFF
TRBJ1-6,15,TRBV7-3,CASSLSGTENSPLHF
TRBJ1-1,15,TRBV14,CASSQPGAGNTEAFF
TRBJ1-4,14,TRBV6-5,CASSPTGGREKLFF
TRBJ2-1,16,TRBV9,CASSVGAGGLGNEQFF
TRBJ1-1,12,TRBV30,CAWDRQVSEAFF
TRBJ1-2,12,TRBV6-1,CASRTGSYGYTF
TRBJ2-7,12,TRBV11-2,CASSRDRRTQYF
TRBJ2-1,15,TRBV10-3,CAITADREGLNEQFF
TRBJ1-5,15,TRBV7-2,CASSRGQGATQPQHF
TRBJ1-1,14,TRBV5-1,CASSLSDGNTEAFF
TRBJ1-4,15,TRBV5-1,CASSEAVGGHEKLFF
TRBJ2-6,15,TRBV5-1,CASSSQGAGANVLTF
TRBJ2-5,13,TRBV7-2,CASRSRGLETQYF
TRBJ2-1,15,TRBV6-5,CASSTFLAGGNEQFF
TRBJ2-5,16,TRBV2,CASTEGSSGVRETQYF
TRBJ2-2,16,TRBV7-8,CASSPLRGGVTGELFF
TRBJ1-1,17,TRBV2,CASSEGGGWGRNTEAFF
TRBJ2-3,18,TRBV18,CASSPTSGSTRRTDTQYF
TRBJ1-5,11,TRBV29-1,CSVGDNQPQHF
TRBJ1-2,13,TRBV30,CAWSVQGLYGYTF
TRBJ2-7,16,TRBV10-3,CAISALGAGGPVEQYF
TRBJ2-2,14,TRBV7-3,CASRLGHNTGELFF
TRBJ1-2,14,TRBV4-3,CASSQGATNYGYTF
-,15,TRBV6-1,CASSEGTAGVNTIYF
TRBJ1-2,17,TRBV4-2,CASSQDRIWDGRYGYTF
-,12,TRBV10-3,CAITTGTNEQYF
TRBJ2-2,15,TRBV4-3,CASSSGRANTGELFF
TRBJ1-2,13,TRBV19,CASSIDGRYGYTF
TRBJ2-1,11,TRBV6-6,CASSYSGEQFF
TRBJ2-7,16,TRBV2,CASSRGTSGEAYEQYF
TRBJ1-4,15,TRBV5-6,CASSAHGVANEKLFF